This TCR beta chain was captured by sequencing in a study of cytomegalovirus exposure and HLA in healthy donors. Study-wide background: Inside one of the first data releases sat roughly 80 million unique TCRs taken from HLA-typed donors. Overall study findings and caveats: HLA alleles showed associations with some 15,000 TCR beta sequences in a later analysis, at a 0.05 false discovery rate. The investigators catalogued 150 to 200 TCR beta chains as cytomegalovirus-associated. CMV serostatus stood as the only immune exposure information on hand.

The PCR had 60 Vbeta and 13 Jbeta primers. The table came from immunoSEQ multiplex PCR; TCRdb's copy has only in-frame clones and leaves some out. This repertoire shows some 120,000 clones, 74% found once; its top ten account for approximately 3.9%. V gave up 0 bases and J gave up 4 bases, with 10 bases separating them. The CDR3 covers 13 residues. CDR1 GTSNPN and CDR2 SVGIG come from the germline V gene (reference sequence). On this clone itself: Its matching antigen is unknown.

This chain connects TRBV30 to TRBJ2-7; D remains unclear. The sequence derives from a woman aged 50 to 65 in good health and CMV-seropositive. The sequenced material came from PBMCs. The chain's CDR3 is CAWSVLGLYEQYF. The CDR3 region has the DNA TGTGCCTGGAGTGTTCTCGGTTTATACGAGCAGTACTTC.